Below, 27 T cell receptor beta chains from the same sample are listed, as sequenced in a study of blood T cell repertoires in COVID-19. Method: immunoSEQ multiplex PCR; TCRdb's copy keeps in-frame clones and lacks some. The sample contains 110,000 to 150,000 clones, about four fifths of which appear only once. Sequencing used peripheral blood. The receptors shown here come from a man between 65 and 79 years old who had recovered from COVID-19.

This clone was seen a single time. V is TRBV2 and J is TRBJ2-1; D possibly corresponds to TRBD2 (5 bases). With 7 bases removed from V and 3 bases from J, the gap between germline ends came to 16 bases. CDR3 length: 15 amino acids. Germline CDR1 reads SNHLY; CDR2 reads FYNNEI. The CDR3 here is CASTGVARRYNEQFF. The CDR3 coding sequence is TGTGCCAGCACGGGCGTAGCGCGACGCTACAATGAGCAGTTCTTC.

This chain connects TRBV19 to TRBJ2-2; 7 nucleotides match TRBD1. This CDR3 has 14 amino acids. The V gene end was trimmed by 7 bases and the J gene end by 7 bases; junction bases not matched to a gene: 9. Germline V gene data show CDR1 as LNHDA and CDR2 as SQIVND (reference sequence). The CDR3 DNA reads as TGTGCCAGTAATAAAGGGGGCGGTATCGGGGAGCTGTTTTTT. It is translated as CASNKGGGIGELFF. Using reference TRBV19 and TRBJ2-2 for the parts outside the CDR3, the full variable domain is DGGITQSPKYLFRKEGQNVTLSCEQNLNHDAMYWYRQDPGQGLRLIYYSQIVNDFQKGDIAEGYSVSREKKESFPLTVTSAQKNPTAFYLCASNKGGGIGELFFGEGSRLTVL.

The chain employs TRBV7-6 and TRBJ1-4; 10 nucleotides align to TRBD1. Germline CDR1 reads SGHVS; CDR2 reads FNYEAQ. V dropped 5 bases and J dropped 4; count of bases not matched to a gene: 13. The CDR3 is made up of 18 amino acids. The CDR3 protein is CASSKGGGQGRINEKLFF. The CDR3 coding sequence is TGTGCCAGCAGCAAAGGCGGGGGACAGGGGAGGATTAATGAAAAACTGTTTTTT.

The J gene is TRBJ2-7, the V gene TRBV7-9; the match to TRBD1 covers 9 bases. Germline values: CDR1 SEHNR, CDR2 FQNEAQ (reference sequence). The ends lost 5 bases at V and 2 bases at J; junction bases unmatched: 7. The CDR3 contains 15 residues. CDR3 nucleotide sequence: TGTGCCAGCAGCCGCCGGGACAGGGAGGCCTACGAGCAGTACTTC. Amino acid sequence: CASSRRDREAYEQYF.

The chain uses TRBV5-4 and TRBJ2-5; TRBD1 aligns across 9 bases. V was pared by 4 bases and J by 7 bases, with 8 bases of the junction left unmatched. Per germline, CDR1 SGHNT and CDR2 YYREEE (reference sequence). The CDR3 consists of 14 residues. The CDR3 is CASSRETGGGTQYF. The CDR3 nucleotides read TGTGCCAGCAGCCGAGAGACAGGGGGAGGGACCCAGTACTTC.

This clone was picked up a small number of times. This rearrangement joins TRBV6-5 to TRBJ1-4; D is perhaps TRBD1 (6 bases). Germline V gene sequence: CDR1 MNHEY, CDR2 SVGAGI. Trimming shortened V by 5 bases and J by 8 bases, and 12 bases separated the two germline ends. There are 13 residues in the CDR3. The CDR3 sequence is CASSRTVGEKLFF. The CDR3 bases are TGTGCCAGCAGTCGGACAGTGGGAGAAAAACTGTTTTTT.

The CDR3 region is CASSYSQRQGANEQYF. For the CDR3, the DNA is TGTGCCAGCAGTTACTCACAGAGACAGGGGGCGAACGAGCAGTACTTC. The chain uses TRBV6-5 and TRBJ2-7; TRBD1 matches 10 bases. This CDR3 region has 16 residues. Germline V gene sequence: CDR1 MNHEY, CDR2 SVGAGI. J was trimmed by 5 bases and V by 0 bases; bases with no gene match: 7.

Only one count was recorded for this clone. The CDR3 bases are TGTGCCAGCAGCTACCCTAGCGGAGATACGCAGTATTTT. Amino acids: CASSYPSGDTQYF. The J gene is TRBJ2-3, the V gene TRBV3-1 (or the pseudogene TRBV3-2); TRBD2 matches 7 bases. Germline V lookup: CDR1 LGHDT, CDR2 YNNKEL (reference sequence). Losses at the gene ends were 5 bases for V and 5 bases for J; bases not matched to a gene: 4. CDR3 length: 13 amino acids.

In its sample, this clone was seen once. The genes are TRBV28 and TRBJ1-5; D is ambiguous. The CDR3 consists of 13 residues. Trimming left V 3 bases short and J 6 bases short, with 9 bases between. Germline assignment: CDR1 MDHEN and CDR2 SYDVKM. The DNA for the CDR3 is TGTGCCAGCAGTTTCGGGTACCGTCAGCCCCAGCATTTT. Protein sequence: CASSFGYRQPQHF.

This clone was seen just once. In DNA form, the CDR3 reads TGTGCCAGCAGCCTCCACGCAGGGGGAGGCCTCCACTTT. This gives the protein CASSLHAGGGLHF. The gene calls are TRBV9 and TRBJ1-6, with TRBD1 identical over 7 bases. J gave up 15 bases and V 4 bases, and 10 bases lay outside the gene matches. The CDR3 spans 13 residues. Germline lookup yields CDR1 SGDLS and CDR2 YYNGEE.

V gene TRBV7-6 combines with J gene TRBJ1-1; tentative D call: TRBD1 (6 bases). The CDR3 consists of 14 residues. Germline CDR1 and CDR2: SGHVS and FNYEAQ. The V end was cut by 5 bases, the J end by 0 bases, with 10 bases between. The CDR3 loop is CASSAGQLNTEAFF. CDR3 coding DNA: TGTGCCAGCAGCGCCGGACAGCTGAACACTGAAGCTTTCTTT.

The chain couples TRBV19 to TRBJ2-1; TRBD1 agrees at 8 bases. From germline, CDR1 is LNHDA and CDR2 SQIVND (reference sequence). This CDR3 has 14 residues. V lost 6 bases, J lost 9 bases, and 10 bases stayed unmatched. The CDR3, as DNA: TGTGCCAGTAGCCGCGGCTGGACAGGGCCTGAGCAGTTCTTC. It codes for CASSRGWTGPEQFF.

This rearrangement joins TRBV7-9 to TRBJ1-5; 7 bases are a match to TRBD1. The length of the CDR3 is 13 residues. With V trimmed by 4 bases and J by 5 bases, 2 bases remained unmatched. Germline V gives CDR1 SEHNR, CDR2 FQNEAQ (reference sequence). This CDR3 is CASSSDRYQPQHF. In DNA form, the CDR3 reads TGTGCCAGCAGCTCGGACAGGTATCAGCCCCAGCATTTT.

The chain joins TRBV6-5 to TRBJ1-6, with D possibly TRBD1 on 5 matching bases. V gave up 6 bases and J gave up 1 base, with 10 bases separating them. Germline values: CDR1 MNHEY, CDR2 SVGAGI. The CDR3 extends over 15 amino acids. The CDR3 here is CASSPRDSYNSPLHF. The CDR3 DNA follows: TGTGCCAGCAGCCCCAGGGATTCCTATAATTCACCCCTCCACTTT.

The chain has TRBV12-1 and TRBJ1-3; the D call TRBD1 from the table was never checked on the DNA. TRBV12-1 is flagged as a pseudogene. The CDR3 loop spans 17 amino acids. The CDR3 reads CASSFYPYRVFVNTIYF. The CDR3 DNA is TGTGCCAGCAGCTTTTACCCGTACAGGGTCTTCGTAAACACCATATATTTT.

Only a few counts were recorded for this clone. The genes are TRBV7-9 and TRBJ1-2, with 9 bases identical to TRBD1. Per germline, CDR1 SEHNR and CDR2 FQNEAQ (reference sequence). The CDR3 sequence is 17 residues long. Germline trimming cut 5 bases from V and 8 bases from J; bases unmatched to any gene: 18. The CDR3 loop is CASSHIFRDRESGGYTF. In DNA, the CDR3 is TGTGCCAGCAGCCATATCTTCCGGGACAGGGAAAGCGGCGGCTACACCTTC.

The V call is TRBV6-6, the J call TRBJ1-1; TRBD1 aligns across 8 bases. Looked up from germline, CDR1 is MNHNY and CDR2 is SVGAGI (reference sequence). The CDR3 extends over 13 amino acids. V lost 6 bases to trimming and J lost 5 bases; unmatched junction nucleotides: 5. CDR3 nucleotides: TGTGCCAGCAGCCTGGACAGGGAGACTGAAGCTTTCTTT. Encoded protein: CASSLDRETEAFF.

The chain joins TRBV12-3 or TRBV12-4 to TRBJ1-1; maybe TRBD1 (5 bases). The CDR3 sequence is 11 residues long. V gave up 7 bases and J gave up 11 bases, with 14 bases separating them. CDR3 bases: TGTGCCAGCACCCTCTGGGGCTTGGCTTTCTTT. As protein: CASTLWGLAFF.

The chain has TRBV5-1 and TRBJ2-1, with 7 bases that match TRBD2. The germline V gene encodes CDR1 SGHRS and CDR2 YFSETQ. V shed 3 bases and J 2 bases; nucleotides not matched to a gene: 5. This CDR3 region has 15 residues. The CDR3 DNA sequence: TGCGCCAGCAGCTCCCCGGGACTACCCTACAATGAGCAGTTCTTC. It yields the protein CASSSPGLPYNEQFF. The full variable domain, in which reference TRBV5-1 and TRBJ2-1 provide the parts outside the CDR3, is KAGVTQTPRYLIKTRGQQVTLSCSPISGHRSVSWYQQTPGQGLQFLFEYFSETQRNKGNFPGRFSGRQFSNSRSEMNVSTLELGDSALYLCASSSPGLPYNEQFFGPGTRLTVL.

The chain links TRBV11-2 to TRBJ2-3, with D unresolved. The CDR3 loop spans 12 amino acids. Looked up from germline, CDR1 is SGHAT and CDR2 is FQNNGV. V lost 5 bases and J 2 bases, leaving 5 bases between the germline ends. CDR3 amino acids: CASSLPTDTQYF. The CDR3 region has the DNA TGTGCCAGCAGCCTACCCACAGATACGCAGTATTTT. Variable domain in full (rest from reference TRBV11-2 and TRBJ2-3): EAGVAQSPRYKIIEKRQSVAFWCNPISGHATLYWYQQILGQGPKLLIQFQNNGVVDDSQLPKDRFSAERLKGVDSTLKIQPAKLEDSAVYLCASSLPTDTQYFGPGTRLTVL.

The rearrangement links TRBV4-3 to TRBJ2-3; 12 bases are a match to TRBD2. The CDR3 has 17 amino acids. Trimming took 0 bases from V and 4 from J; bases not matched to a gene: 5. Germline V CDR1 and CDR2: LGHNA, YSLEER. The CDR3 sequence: CASSQELAGGRPDTQYF. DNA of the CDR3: TGCGCCAGCAGCCAAGAGCTAGCGGGAGGGCGGCCAGATACGCAGTATTTT.

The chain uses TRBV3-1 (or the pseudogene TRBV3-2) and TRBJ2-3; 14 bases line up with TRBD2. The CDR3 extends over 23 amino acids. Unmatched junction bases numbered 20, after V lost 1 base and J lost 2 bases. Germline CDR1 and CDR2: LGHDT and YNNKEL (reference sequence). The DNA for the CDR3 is TGTGCCAGCAGCCAAGTGATTCTAATCCCGGGACTAGCGGGAGTCCCGAACACAGATACGCAGTATTTT. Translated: CASSQVILIPGLAGVPNTDTQYF.

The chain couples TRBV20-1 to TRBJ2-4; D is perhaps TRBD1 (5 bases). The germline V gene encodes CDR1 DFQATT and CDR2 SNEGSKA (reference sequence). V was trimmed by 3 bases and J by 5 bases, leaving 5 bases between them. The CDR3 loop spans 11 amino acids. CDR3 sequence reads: CSASRENIQYF. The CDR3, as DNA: TGCAGTGCTAGCAGGGAAAACATTCAGTACTTC.

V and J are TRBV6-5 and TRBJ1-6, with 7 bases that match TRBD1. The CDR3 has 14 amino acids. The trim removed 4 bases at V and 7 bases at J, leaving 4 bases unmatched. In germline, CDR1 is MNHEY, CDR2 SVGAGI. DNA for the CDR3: TGTGCCAGCAGTTCACAGGGGTGGAATTCACCCCTCCACTTT. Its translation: CASSSQGWNSPLHF.

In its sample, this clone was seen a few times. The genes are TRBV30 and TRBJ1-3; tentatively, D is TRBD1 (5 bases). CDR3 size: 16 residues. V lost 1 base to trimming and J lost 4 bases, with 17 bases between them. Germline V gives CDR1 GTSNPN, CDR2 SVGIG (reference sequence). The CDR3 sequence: CAWSGIQGSIGNTIYF. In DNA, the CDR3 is TGTGCCTGGAGTGGGATCCAGGGTTCAATCGGAAACACCATATATTTT.

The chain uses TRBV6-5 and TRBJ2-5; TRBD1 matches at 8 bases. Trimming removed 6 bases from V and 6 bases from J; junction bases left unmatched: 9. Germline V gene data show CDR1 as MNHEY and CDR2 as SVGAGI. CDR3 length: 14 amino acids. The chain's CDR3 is CASRAAGGAKTQYF. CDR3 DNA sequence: TGTGCCAGCAGGGCCGCAGGGGGCGCGAAGACCCAGTACTTC.

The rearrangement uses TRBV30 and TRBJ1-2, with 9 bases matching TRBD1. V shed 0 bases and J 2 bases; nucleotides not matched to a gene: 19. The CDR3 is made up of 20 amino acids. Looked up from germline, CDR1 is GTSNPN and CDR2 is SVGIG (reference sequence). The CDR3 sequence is CAWSVSLGGTGNPVNYGYTF. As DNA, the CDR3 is TGTGCCTGGAGTGTCTCCTTGGGAGGGACAGGGAATCCTGTGAACTATGGCTACACCTTC.